A selection of T cell receptor beta chains follows, all from one sample in a study of blood T cell repertoires in COVID-19. Sequencing was performed with immunoSEQ multiplex PCR; in TCRdb, only in-frame clones are kept and a portion is missing. In the table there are about 160,000 clones, about nine tenths of which are singletons. The material sequenced was peripheral blood. These receptors originate from a woman aged 55-69 years with active or convalescent COVID-19. Each CDR3 is given with its conserved first and last residue. Each record gives: CDR3 length, J gene, D gene, V gene, clone size, CDR3 DNA, CDR3 protein. The D gene is left open where the match is weak. Rows may omit the clone size; those that give it use once, few, many or a size class.

>20|TRBJ2-5|TRBD2|TRBV11-2|.
TGTGCCAGCAGCTTAGACTTGGGGGCTAGCGGGGGTTTCAAACAAGAGACCCAGTACTTC
CASSLDLGASGGFKQETQYF
>11|TRBJ2-5|.|TRBV2|.
TGTGCCTCCCGGTACCAAGAGACCCAGTACTTC
CASRYQETQYF
>18|TRBJ1-1|TRBD1|TRBV4-3|.
TGCGCCAGCAGCCGACAAGTAAGGGGTACAGGGGGCGAAACTGAAGCTTTCTTT
CASSRQVRGTGGETEAFF
>18|TRBJ2-5|.|TRBV18|few
TGTGCCAGCTCACCACCGCTTGTCGTTCTTACAAATGTGGAGACCCAGTACTTC
CASSPPLVVLTNVETQYF
>14|TRBJ1-2|.|TRBV19|.
TGTGCCAGTAGTAATCTTCCGGTAAATTATGGCTACACCTTC
CASSNLPVNYGYTF
>15|TRBJ1-2|TRBD1|TRBV7-9|.
TGTGCCAGCAGGTCTCCTACAGGGGGCGGTTATGGCTACACCTTC
CASRSPTGGGYGYTF
>14|TRBJ1-4|.|TRBV4-3|.
TGCGCCAGCAGCCAACAGGGAGGAGGTGAAAAACTGTTTTTT
CASSQQGGGEKLFF
>14|TRBJ1-2|.|TRBV6-4|.
TGTGCCAGCAGTGACTCGACGGAGCGGGATGGCTACACCTTC
CASSDSTERDGYTF
>14|TRBJ2-3|TRBD2|TRBV11-2|.
TGTGCCAGCAGTCTTACCCCTAGCGGGGATACGCAGTATTTT
CASSLTPSGDTQYF
>13|TRBJ1-5|.|TRBV5-1|.
TGCGCCAGCAGCTTGACTCCTAATCAGCCCCAGCATTTT
CASSLTPNQPQHF
>16|TRBJ1-4|.|TRBV15|.
TGTGCCACCAGCAGAGATGAGGCAGGGTTTAATGAAAAACTGTTTTTT
CATSRDEAGFNEKLFF
>16|TRBJ1-6|.|TRBV7-2|many
TGTGCCAGCAGCTTAACCGGGATTCAGAATAATTCACCCCTCCACTTT
CASSLTGIQNNSPLHF
>13|TRBJ1-5|.|TRBV3-1/TRBV3-2|once
TGTGCCAGCAGCCCGACACGTTGTCAGCCCCAGCATTTT
CASSPTRCQPQHF
>15|TRBJ2-7|.|TRBV18|.
TGTGCCAGCTCGCCGAGTGAGGGGGTCGTTGGTGAGCAGTACTTC
CASSPSEGVVGEQYF
>18|TRBJ2-1|TRBD2|TRBV6-2/TRBV6-3|.
TGTGCCAGCAGTTACCAGACTAGCGGGGACGTAGCCTACAATGAGCAGTTCTTC
CASSYQTSGDVAYNEQFF
>12|TRBJ1-1|.|TRBV12-3/TRBV12-4|.
TGTGCCAGCAGTCGCGGACAGCGTGAAGCTTTCTTT
CASSRGQREAFF
>15|TRBJ1-5|TRBD1|TRBV10-3|.
TGTGCCATCAGTGATCGGGACAGGGGTAGTCAGCCCCAGCATTTT
CAISDRDRGSQPQHF
>13|TRBJ1-1|TRBD1|TRBV15|once
TGTGCCACCAGCAGACCTGACAGGGCCGGGGCTTTCTTT
CATSRPDRAGAFF
>17|TRBJ1-3|.|TRBV9|.
TGTGCCAGCAGCGCTAGGGACACTACCCCGGGAGGAAACACCATATATTTT
CASSARDTTPGGNTIYF
>15|TRBJ1-1|.|TRBV5-4|.
TGTGCCAGCAGCCCACTGGGACTCCAGAACACTGAAGCTTTCTTT
CASSPLGLQNTEAFF
>16|TRBJ1-1|TRBD1|TRBV7-9|.
TGTGCCAGCAGCTTAGTAGGTGGACAGGGGTACACTGAAGCTTTCTTT
CASSLVGGQGYTEAFF
>15|TRBJ1-6|TRBD1|TRBV5-8|.
TGTGCCAGCAGCCTAGGACAGGGGGGTAATTCACCCCTCCACTTT
CASSLGQGGNSPLHF
>13|TRBJ1-2|.|TRBV6-5|.
TGTGCCAGCACGCGACAGCGAGACTATGGCTACACCTTC
CASTRQRDYGYTF
>13|TRBJ1-1|.|TRBV12-3/TRBV12-4|.
TGTGCCAGCAGTTTATCAGAGAACACTGAAGCTTTCTTT
CASSLSENTEAFF
>16|TRBJ1-1|.|TRBV10-3|.
TGTGCCATCAGTGAGTCCAGTCGGGGGGGCGGCACTGAAGCTTTCTTT
CAISESSRGGGTEAFF
>17|TRBJ2-2|.|TRBV4-3|.
TGCGCCAGCAGCCAAGAAGTTTGGACTACGAACACCGGGGAGCTGTTTTTT
CASSQEVWTTNTGELFF